This passage covers 5 T cell receptor beta chains from one sample sequenced in a study of T-cell memory formation after mild COVID-19. Using its own MiXCR run on the 5' RACE reads, TCRdb lists one record per CDR3 protein. The sample carries roughly 380,000 distinct CDR3 sequences, 25% to 30% recorded once. The sample consisted of PBMCs or a T cell subset sorted from them (not recorded which). Receptor source: an adult woman who had mild COVID-19 (a few samples of this study predate the infection). Cell type and time point are not known.

V is TRBV29-1 and J is TRBJ2-1; 14 bases are shared with TRBD2. Unmatched junction bases numbered 4, after V lost 5 bases and J lost 7 bases. Germline V gene lookup returns CDR1 SQVTM and CDR2 ANQGSEA. The CDR3 totals 14 residues. CDR3 DNA sequence: TGCAGCGTTAACGGACTAGCGGGGGGTAATGAGCAGTTCTTC. Its translation: CSVNGLAGGNEQFF.

The sample holds a few counts of this clonotype. The V gene is TRBV4-2, the J gene TRBJ2-1, with 10 positions matching TRBD2. The V and J ends lost 4 bases and 6 bases, in that order; junction bases with no gene match: 12. Per the germline V gene, CDR1 is LGHNA and CDR2 is YNFKEQ. This CDR3 spans 17 amino acids. This CDR3 is CASSPGGAGGPSNEQFF. The CDR3 DNA sequence: TGTGCCAGCAGCCCAGGGGGAGCGGGAGGGCCGTCCAATGAGCAGTTCTTC.

The V gene is TRBV2, the J gene TRBJ2-1; tentatively, D is TRBD1 or TRBD2 (5 bases each). The V end lost 8 bases, the J end lost 6 bases, and 17 bases lay between the germline ends. The CDR3 totals 14 residues. Germline V CDR1 and CDR2: SNHLY, FYNNEI. CDR3 sequence reads: CASDTGQGPNEQFF. The DNA of the CDR3 is TGTGCCAGCGATACGGGGCAGGGACCCAATGAGCAGTTCTTC. The full variable domain, completed using reference TRBV2 and TRBJ2-1, is EPEVTQTPSHQVTQMGQEVILRCVPISNHLYFYWYRQILGQKVEFLVSFYNNEISEKSEIFDDQFSVERPDGSNFTLKIRSTKLEDSAMYFCASDTGQGPNEQFFGPGTRLTVL.

The chain employs TRBV12-3 or TRBV12-4 and TRBJ2-5; D possibly corresponds to TRBD1 (6 bases). The V and J ends lost 1 base and 7 bases respectively, with 13 bases between them. CDR3 length equals 14 residues. CDR3 in DNA: TGTGCCAGCAGTTTAGGTAGCCGAGGGGGGACCCAGTACTTC. It is translated as CASSLGSRGGTQYF.

The CDR3 reads CASSFGTRVDNEQFF. CDR3 DNA sequence: TGTGCCAGCAGCTTCGGGACTAGAGTAGACAATGAGCAGTTCTTC. The rearrangement joins TRBV7-9 to TRBJ2-1; the match to TRBD2 covers 8 bases. This CDR3 spans 15 amino acids. Germline V lookup: CDR1 SEHNR, CDR2 FQNEAQ (reference sequence). Losses at the gene ends were 3 bases for V and 5 bases for J; bases not matched to a gene: 6. The full variable domain, with the rest looked up from reference TRBV7-9 and TRBJ2-1, is DTGVSQNPRHKITKRGQNVTFRCDPISEHNRLYWYRQTLGQGPEFLTYFQNEAQLEKSRLLSDRFSAERPKGSFSTLEIQRTEQGDSAMYLCASSFGTRVDNEQFFGPGTRLTVL.